Below, 23 T cell receptor beta chains from the same sample are listed, as sequenced in a study of blood T cell repertoires in COVID-19. The data were produced by immunoSEQ multiplex PCR, yet TCRdb's version contains in-frame clones alone and is incomplete. This sample has 200,000 to 300,000 clones, with about 89% found just once. The source material was peripheral blood. These receptors came from a woman aged 55 to 70 who had recovered from COVID-19.

The gene calls are TRBV5-1 and TRBJ1-1; D is unresolved. The CDR3 contains 14 residues. The germline V and J ends were trimmed by 0 bases and 0 bases, with 6 bases remaining between them. CDR1 is SGHRS, CDR2 YFSETQ, per germline. CDR3 loop: CASSLARLNTEAFF. The CDR3 coding sequence is TGCGCCAGCAGCTTGGCGCGATTGAACACTGAAGCTTTCTTT.

The rearrangement joins TRBV11-1 to TRBJ2-6, with D unresolved. CDR1 is SGHAT and CDR2 is FQDESV in the germline V gene (reference sequence). The V gene lost 2 bases and the J gene lost 4 bases, with 9 bases spanning the gap. The CDR3 is made up of 15 amino acids. The CDR3 sequence: CASSLFRSGANVLTF. DNA for the CDR3: TGTGCCAGCAGCTTATTTAGATCGGGGGCCAACGTCCTGACTTTC.

The chain recombines TRBV7-2 with TRBJ1-3, with D perhaps TRBD1 (6 bases). Trimming removed 2 bases from V and 11 bases from J, with 16 bases in between. The CDR3 length is 14 residues. Germline assignment: CDR1 SGHTA and CDR2 FQGNSA. CDR3 DNA: TGTGCCAGCAGCTTAAGGATAGGGGAGGGGGCCATATATTTT. Encoded protein: CASSLRIGEGAIYF. Looking up the rest from reference TRBV7-2 and TRBJ1-3 gives the full variable domain: GAGVSQSPSNKVTEKGKDVELRCDPISGHTALYWYRQSLGQGLEFLIYFQGNSAPDKSGLPSDRFSAERTGGSVSTLTIQRTQQEDSAVYLCASSLRIGEGAIYFGEGSWLTVV.

The chain has TRBV7-3 and TRBJ2-1; TRBD2 matches at 14 bases. The CDR3 spans 16 residues. Trimming took 5 bases from V and 7 from J; bases not matched to a gene: 7. Germline V gives CDR1 SGHTA, CDR2 FQGTGA. CDR3 nucleotides: TGTGCCAGCAGCCCGAGCGGACTAGCGGGGGGTAATGAGCAGTTCTTC. Encoded protein: CASSPSGLAGGNEQFF.

The genes are TRBV19 and TRBJ2-5; 7 nucleotides agree with TRBD2. The ends lost 5 bases at V and 5 bases at J; junction bases unmatched: 5. Per the germline V gene, CDR1 is LNHDA and CDR2 is SQIVND (reference sequence). The length of the CDR3 is 13 residues. The CDR3 loop reads CASSSSGGETQYF. CDR3 nucleotide sequence: TGTGCCAGTAGTTCATCCGGGGGGGAGACCCAGTACTTC.

The V call is TRBV18, the J call TRBJ2-3; 7 nucleotides agree with TRBD1. The CDR3 covers 16 residues. The germline gives CDR1 KGHSH, CDR2 LQKENI. V shed 5 bases, J shed 4 bases, and the junction held 12 bases outside the gene matches. In DNA, the CDR3 is TGTGCCAGCTCATCTCTAGGACAGGCTGTACCAGATACGCAGTATTTT. Translation: CASSSLGQAVPDTQYF. Combining the CDR3 with reference TRBV18 and TRBJ2-3 gives the whole variable domain NAGVMQNPRHLVRRRGQEARLRCSPMKGHSHVYWYRQLPEEGLKFMVYLQKENIIDESGMPKERFSAEFPKEGPSILRIQQVVRGDSAAYFCASSSLGQAVPDTQYFGPGTRLTVL.

This clone was picked up a small number of times. The chain uses TRBV7-2 and TRBJ1-5, with D possibly TRBD1 on 5 matching bases. The germline gives CDR1 SGHTA, CDR2 FQGNSA. Trimming shortened V by 2 bases and J by 5 bases, and 10 bases separated the two germline ends. The CDR3 covers 14 residues. CDR3 bases: TGTGCCAGCAGCTTACAGGGTTTACATCAGCCCCAGCATTTT. Translated: CASSLQGLHQPQHF.

The genes are TRBV28 and TRBJ1-5; D perhaps matches TRBD1 (5 bases). The CDR3 is 16 residues long. Trimming pared 3 bases from V and 3 bases from J, leaving 15 bases between. Germline V gives CDR1 MDHEN, CDR2 SYDVKM. CDR3: CASSFMGGTYNQPQHF. DNA for the CDR3: TGTGCCAGCAGTTTTATGGGGGGTACGTACAATCAGCCCCAGCATTTT.

The chain has TRBV28 and TRBJ1-5, with D uncertain. Germline CDR1 and CDR2: MDHEN and SYDVKM. V lost 7 bases to trimming and J lost 1 base, with 5 bases between them. The CDR3 length is 12 residues. The CDR3 DNA sequence: TGTGCCAGCAAAAGCAGCAATCAGCCCCAGCATTTT. Its protein product is CASKSSNQPQHF.

The rearrangement joins TRBV14 to TRBJ1-2; 7 bases align to TRBD1. There are 12 residues in the CDR3. V shed 3 bases, J shed 5 bases, and the junction held 0 bases outside the gene matches. The germline CDR1 and CDR2 sequences are SGHDN and FVKESK. CDR3 bases: TGTGCCAGCAGCCAGACAGGGTATGGCTACACCTTC. It specifies CASSQTGYGYTF.

This clone was seen once. V usage is TRBV10-3 and J usage is TRBJ2-5; a possible D gene is TRBD1 (5 bases). Germline lookup yields CDR1 ENHRY and CDR2 SYGVKD. The CDR3 is made up of 18 amino acids. With 0 bases removed from V and 0 bases from J, the gap between germline ends came to 17 bases. The CDR3 DNA sequence: TGTGCCATCAGTGAGTCGTTCTCGGACAAAGCGTACCAAGAGACCCAGTACTTC. Residues: CAISESFSDKAYQETQYF.

The V gene is TRBV15, the J gene TRBJ2-7; D is unresolved. The germline CDR1 and CDR2 sequences are LNHNV and YYDKDF (reference sequence). The CDR3 consists of 16 residues. V dropped 0 bases and J dropped 0 bases, with 12 bases sitting between them. CDR3 bases: TGTGCCACCAGCAGAGATCCCACAGTGAGCTCCTACGAGCAGTACTTC. Translating it yields CATSRDPTVSSYEQYF.

The V gene is TRBV2, the J gene TRBJ1-5; no firm D call. The CDR3 is 14 amino acids. Trimming took 5 bases from V and 0 from J, leaving 8 bases between them. CDR1 is SNHLY and CDR2 is FYNNEI in the germline V gene. CDR3 bases: TGTGCCAGCAGTCAGATCCTTAGCAATCAGCCCCAGCATTTT. It yields the protein CASSQILSNQPQHF.

The J gene is TRBJ2-5, the V gene TRBV9, with D tentatively TRBD2 (6 bases). Trimming stripped 0 bases from V and 5 bases from J, with 14 bases between. This CDR3 has 15 residues. Germline loops: CDR1 SGDLS, CDR2 YYNGEE. The CDR3 nucleotides read TGTGCCAGCAGCGTAGGGGCTAGCGAATACGAGACCCAGTACTTC. Encoded protein: CASSVGASEYETQYF.

The chain links TRBV19 to TRBJ1-1; 9 positions match TRBD1. The length of the CDR3 is 14 residues. Germline trimming cut 5 bases from V and 5 bases from J; bases unmatched to any gene: 6. Germline CDR1 and CDR2: LNHDA and SQIVND (reference sequence). The CDR3 is CASSGGQGWTEAFF. The CDR3, as DNA: TGTGCCAGTAGTGGAGGACAGGGGTGGACTGAAGCTTTCTTT.

This clone was seen just once. The chain recombines TRBV2 with TRBJ2-7; TRBD2 is a possible D gene (6 bases). Per germline, CDR1 SNHLY and CDR2 FYNNEI. V gave up 7 bases and J gave up 7 bases, with 14 bases separating them. This CDR3 comprises 12 residues. This CDR3 reads CASNRGANEQYF. The CDR3 DNA reads as TGTGCCAGCAACCGCGGGGCTAATGAGCAGTACTTC. The complete variable domain, with remaining parts taken from reference TRBV2 and TRBJ2-7, reads EPEVTQTPSHQVTQMGQEVILRCVPISNHLYFYWYRQILGQKVEFLVSFYNNEISEKSEIFDDQFSVERPDGSNFTLKIRSTKLEDSAMYFCASNRGANEQYFGPGTRLTVT.

The chain is built from TRBV9 and TRBJ1-4, with D tentatively TRBD1 (6 bases). CDR1 and CDR2 from the germline V gene are SGDLS and YYNGEE. V was trimmed by 0 bases and J by 11 bases, leaving 8 bases between them. CDR3 length equals 12 residues. The CDR3 here is CASSVGGQKLFF. DNA for the CDR3: TGTGCCAGCAGCGTAGGAGGACAGAAACTGTTTTTT. Supplemented by reference TRBV9 and TRBJ1-4, the full variable domain reads DSGVTQTPKHLITATGQRVTLRCSPRSGDLSVYWYQQSLDQGLQFLIQYYNGEERAKGNILERFSAQQFPDLHSELNLSSLELGDSALYFCASSVGGQKLFFGSGTQLSVL.

In its sample, this clone was seen a few times. The rearrangement links TRBV27 to TRBJ2-2; D perhaps matches TRBD2 (6 bases). Germline-derived CDR1 and CDR2 are MNHEY and SMNVEV (reference sequence). The CDR3 consists of 18 residues. V lost 6 bases to trimming and J lost 4 bases, with 24 bases between them. The CDR3 nucleotides are TGTGCCAGCAGCAAAATGCCGGGAGACCTTACTTTCACCGGGGAGCTGTTTTTT. The encoded protein is CASSKMPGDLTFTGELFF.

This clone has a handful of counts. This chain uses TRBV20-1 with TRBJ2-3; a possible D gene is TRBD2 (6 bases). Germline V gene sequence: CDR1 DFQATT, CDR2 SNEGSKA (reference sequence). V was shortened by 3 bases and J by 2 bases, with 12 bases between the two germline ends. CDR3 length: 14 residues. The CDR3: CSASRGSYTDTQYF. CDR3 nucleotides: TGCAGTGCTAGTCGGGGGTCTTACACAGATACGCAGTATTTT.

The rearrangement uses TRBV28 and TRBJ2-5; D not certain. V lost 5 bases to trimming and J lost 5 bases, with 6 bases between them. The germline CDR1 and CDR2 sequences are MDHEN and SYDVKM. The CDR3 runs to 11 residues. CDR3 coding DNA: TGTGCCAGCAGTCCTCAGGAGACCCAGTACTTC. Amino acids: CASSPQETQYF.

The chain joins TRBV5-5 to TRBJ1-5; weak D call: TRBD1 (5 bases). The CDR3 sequence is 17 residues long. Germline loops: CDR1 SGHKS, CDR2 YYEKEE (reference sequence). V was trimmed by 0 bases and J by 7 bases, leaving 20 bases between them. CDR3 sequence: CASSLGGGLGLGQPQHF. The CDR3 DNA sequence: TGTGCCAGCAGCTTGGGTGGCGGTTTGGGACTTGGGCAGCCCCAGCATTTT.

The CDR3 reads CASSPNTIYGYTF. In DNA, the CDR3 is TGTGCCAGCAGTCCCAACACCATCTATGGCTACACCTTC. The genes are TRBV27 and TRBJ1-2; unclear D gene. The CDR3 contains 13 residues. Trimming removed 5 bases at V and 4 bases at J, with 11 bases between. The germline V gene encodes CDR1 MNHEY and CDR2 SMNVEV (reference sequence).

The chain couples TRBV15 to TRBJ1-2, with D unclear. CDR1 and CDR2 from the germline V gene are LNHNV and YYDKDF (reference sequence). This CDR3 comprises 15 residues. The V end lost 1 base, the J end lost 8 bases, and 17 bases lay between the germline ends. The CDR3 is CATSRGPTDRVGYTF. The DNA for the CDR3 is TGTGCCACCAGCAGAGGTCCGACGGATCGGGTGGGCTACACCTTC.